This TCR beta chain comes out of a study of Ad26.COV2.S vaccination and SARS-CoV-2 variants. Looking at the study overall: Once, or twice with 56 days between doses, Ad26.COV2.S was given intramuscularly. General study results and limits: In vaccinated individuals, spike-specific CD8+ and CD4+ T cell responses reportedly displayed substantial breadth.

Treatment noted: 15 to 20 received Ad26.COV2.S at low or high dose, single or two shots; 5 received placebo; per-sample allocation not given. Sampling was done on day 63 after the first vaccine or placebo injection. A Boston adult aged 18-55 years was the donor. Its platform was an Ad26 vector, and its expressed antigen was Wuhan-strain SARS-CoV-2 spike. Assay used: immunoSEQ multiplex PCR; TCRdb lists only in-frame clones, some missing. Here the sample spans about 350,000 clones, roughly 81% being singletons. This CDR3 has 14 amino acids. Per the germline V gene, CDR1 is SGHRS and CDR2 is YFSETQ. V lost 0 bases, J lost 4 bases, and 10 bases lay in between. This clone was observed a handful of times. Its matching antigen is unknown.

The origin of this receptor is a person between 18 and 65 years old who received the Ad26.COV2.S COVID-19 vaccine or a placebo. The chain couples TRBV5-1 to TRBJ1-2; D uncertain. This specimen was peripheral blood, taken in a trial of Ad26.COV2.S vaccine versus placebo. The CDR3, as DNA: TGCGCCAGCAGCTTGGTGCCAGCCGGCTATGGCTACACCTTC. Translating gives CASSLVPAGYGYTF.